The present T cell receptor (beta chain) was sequenced within a study of OX40 agonist ivuxolimab in advanced cancers. Broadly, across the study: The costimulatory receptor OX40 (CD134) was targeted by ivuxolimab, a fully human IgG2 agonistic monoclonal antibody. Intravenous ivuxolimab was administered to patients every 2 weeks at six dose levels: 0.01, 0.1, 0.3, 1.5, 3 and 10 mg/kg. Of the approximately 54 dose-escalation patients, hepatocellular carcinoma was present in 19, melanoma in approximately 15, renal cell carcinoma in 9 and head and neck cancer in 9. In the dose-escalation cohort, 70% to 85% of patients were male, and the mean age was roughly 60 years with a range of roughly 23 to 79. Patients were allowed to have had prior anti-PD-1, anti-PD-L1 or anti-CTLA-4 therapy, and around 43% of the dose-escalation patients had been treated with checkpoint inhibitors. Three dose-escalation patients achieved partial responses, one with hepatocellular carcinoma and two with cutaneous melanoma. Peripheral TCRbeta sequencing aimed to test whether ivuxolimab altered TCR sequence diversity and caused clonal T-cell expansion. The paper covers the monotherapy dose-escalation part of the phase I ivuxolimab trial, which included N of about 56 patients.

A note on this clone: Its antigen is unknown. No base quality information exists; no much larger clone differs at one position.

Genomic DNA was extracted from sorted cells for sequencing of the TCRbeta CDR3 region. The immunoSEQ Assay was used to sequence the TCRbeta CDR3 regions. Imported from immuneACCESS, the table was reduced by TCRdb to in-frame sequences with V and J called. These copies leave out some clones; in studies compared against another copy, an unresolved V gene accounts for under half, and the cause of the remainder is not known. The sample table lists about 70,000 clones, approximately 87% of them with a count of one. Under 6.5% of the sample is in the top ten clones. Patients with a history of autoimmune disease or receiving systemic immunosuppression were excluded from the trial. Peripheral blood for TCR sequencing was collected from all dose cohorts at baseline, on cycle 4 day 1, and on cycle 7 day 1. The samples were taken from a phase I, first-in-human, multicenter, open-label dose-escalation trial of ivuxolimab. Adults with locally advanced or metastatic melanoma, renal cell, hepatocellular, or head and neck squamous cell carcinoma were enrolled in the trial. Before TCR sequencing, CD4+ T cells and CD8+ T cells from peripheral blood were sorted into separate populations.

Trimming accounts for 0 bases at V and 2 bases at J, while the number of junction bases matched to no gene is 4. The CDR3 runs 16 residues from the cysteine to the phenylalanine. Left in the record is the CDR3 DNA by itself, 48 bases read in frame from the first base. CDR1 GTSNPN and CDR2 SVGIG are derived from the germline V gene (reference sequence). General findings and caveats noted by the study authors: Low levels of normalized T-cell clonal expansion were also seen in some patients who did not respond. At doses of 0.1 to 3.0 mg/kg, clonal expansion of both CD4+ and CD8+ T cells in blood was seen between baseline and week 6. In the 0.1-3.0 mg/kg groups, partial responders had among the lowest normalized peripheral clonal expansion, particularly in CD8+ T cells. On average, CD8+ T cells showed more expanded clones than CD4+ T cells after ivuxolimab. The antigen specificity of the peripheral T cells that underwent clonal expansion was not determined.

The sequence joins TRBV30 to TRBJ1-3; the central 10 bases match TRBD1. This TCR came from an adult with an advanced solid tumor such as melanoma, head and neck, liver or kidney cancer. The sequencing used CD4+ or CD8+ T cells sorted from blood, collected in a trial of the OX40 agonist ivuxolimab. CDR3 protein: CAWSVLDRGPGNTIYF. The nucleotide sequence is given as TGTGCCTGGAGTGTCCTCGACAGGGGGCCTGGAAACACCATATATTTT.